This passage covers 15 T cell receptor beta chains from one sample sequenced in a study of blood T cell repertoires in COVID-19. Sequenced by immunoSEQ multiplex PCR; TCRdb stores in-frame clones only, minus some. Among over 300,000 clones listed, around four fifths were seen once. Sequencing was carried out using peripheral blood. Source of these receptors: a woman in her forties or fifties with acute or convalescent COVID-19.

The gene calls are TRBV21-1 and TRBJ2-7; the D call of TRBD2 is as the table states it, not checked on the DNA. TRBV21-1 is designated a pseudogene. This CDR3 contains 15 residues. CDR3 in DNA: TGTGCCAGCAGCAAAGTTAAGGGACTTTACTACGAGCAGTACTTC. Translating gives CASSKVKGLYYEQYF.

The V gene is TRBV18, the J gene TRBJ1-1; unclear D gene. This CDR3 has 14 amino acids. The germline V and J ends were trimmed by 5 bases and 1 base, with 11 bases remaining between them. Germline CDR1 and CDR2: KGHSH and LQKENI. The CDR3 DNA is TGTGCCAGCTCAGACTCGACGGGGAACACTGAAGCTTTCTTT. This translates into CASSDSTGNTEAFF.

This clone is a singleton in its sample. DNA for the CDR3: TGTGCCAGCAGCACGGACACCCAAGAGACCCAGTACTTC. This encodes CASSTDTQETQYF. The V gene is TRBV9, the J gene TRBJ2-5, with D maybe TRBD1 (5 bases). The CDR3 runs to 13 residues. Per the germline V gene, CDR1 is SGDLS and CDR2 is YYNGEE. Trimming took off 4 bases at V and 1 base at J, with 8 bases between the two ends.

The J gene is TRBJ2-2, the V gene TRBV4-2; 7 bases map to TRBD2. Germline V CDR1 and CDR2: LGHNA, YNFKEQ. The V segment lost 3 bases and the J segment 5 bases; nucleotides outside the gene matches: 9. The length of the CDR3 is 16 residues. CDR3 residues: CASSQPSGEMTGELFF. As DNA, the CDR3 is TGTGCCAGCAGCCAGCCGAGCGGGGAGATGACCGGGGAGCTGTTTTTT.

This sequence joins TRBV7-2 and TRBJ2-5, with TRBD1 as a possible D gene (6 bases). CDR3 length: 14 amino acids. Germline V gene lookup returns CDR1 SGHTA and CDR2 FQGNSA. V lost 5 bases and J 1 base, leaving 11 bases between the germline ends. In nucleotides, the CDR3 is TGTGCCAGCAGCCTACAGGGCCTCCAAGAGACCCAGTACTTC. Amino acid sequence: CASSLQGLQETQYF.

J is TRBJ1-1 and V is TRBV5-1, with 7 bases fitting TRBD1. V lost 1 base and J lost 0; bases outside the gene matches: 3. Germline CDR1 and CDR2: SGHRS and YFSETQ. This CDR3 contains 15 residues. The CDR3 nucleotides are TGCGCCAGCAGCTTGAGGGGGCTAATGAACACTGAAGCTTTCTTT. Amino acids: CASSLRGLMNTEAFF.

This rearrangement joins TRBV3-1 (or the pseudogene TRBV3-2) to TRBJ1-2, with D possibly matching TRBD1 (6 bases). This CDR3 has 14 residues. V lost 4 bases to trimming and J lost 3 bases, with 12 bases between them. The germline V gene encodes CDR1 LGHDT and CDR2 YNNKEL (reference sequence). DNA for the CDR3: TGTGCCAGCAGCCTGGGGGGGCGCGACTATGGCTACACCTTC. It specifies CASSLGGRDYGYTF.

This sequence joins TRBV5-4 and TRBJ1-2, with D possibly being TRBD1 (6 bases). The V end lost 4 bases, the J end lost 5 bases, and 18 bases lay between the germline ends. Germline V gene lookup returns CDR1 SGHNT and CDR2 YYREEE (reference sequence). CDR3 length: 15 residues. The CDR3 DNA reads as TGTGCCAGCAGCCCCTGGGGGGGCGACGTTTATGGCTACACCTTC. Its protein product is CASSPWGGDVYGYTF.

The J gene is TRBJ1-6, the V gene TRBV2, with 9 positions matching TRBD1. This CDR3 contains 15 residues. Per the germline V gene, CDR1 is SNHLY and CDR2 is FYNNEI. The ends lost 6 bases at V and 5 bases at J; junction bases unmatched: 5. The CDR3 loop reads CASRRDRANNSPLHF. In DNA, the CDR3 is TGTGCCAGCAGAAGGGACAGGGCAAATAATTCACCCCTCCACTTT.

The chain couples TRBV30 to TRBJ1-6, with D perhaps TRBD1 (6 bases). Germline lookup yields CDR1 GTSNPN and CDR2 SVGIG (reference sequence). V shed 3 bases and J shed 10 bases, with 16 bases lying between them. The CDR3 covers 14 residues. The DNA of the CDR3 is TGTGCCTGGAGAGCGGGACATGATCGATCACCCCTCCACTTT. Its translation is CAWRAGHDRSPLHF. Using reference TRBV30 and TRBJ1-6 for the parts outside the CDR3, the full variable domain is SQTIHQWPATLVQPVGSPLSLECTVEGTSNPNLYWYRQAAGRGLQLLFYSVGIGQISSEVPQNLSASRPQDRQFILSSKKLLLSDSGFYLCAWRAGHDRSPLHFGNGTRLTVT.

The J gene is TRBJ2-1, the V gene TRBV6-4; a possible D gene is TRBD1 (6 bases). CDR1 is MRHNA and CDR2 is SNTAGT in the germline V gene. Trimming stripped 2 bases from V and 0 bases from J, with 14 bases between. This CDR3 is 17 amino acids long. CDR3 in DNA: TGTGCCAGCAGTGACCGACTCCAACAGGGCTCCTACAATGAGCAGTTCTTC. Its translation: CASSDRLQQGSYNEQFF.

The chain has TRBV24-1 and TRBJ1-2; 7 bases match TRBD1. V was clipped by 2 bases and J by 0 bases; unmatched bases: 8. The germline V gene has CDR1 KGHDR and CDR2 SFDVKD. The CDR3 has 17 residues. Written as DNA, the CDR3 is TGTGCCACCAGTGATTGGGACAGAAATTCAGCTAACTATGGCTACACCTTC. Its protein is CATSDWDRNSANYGYTF.

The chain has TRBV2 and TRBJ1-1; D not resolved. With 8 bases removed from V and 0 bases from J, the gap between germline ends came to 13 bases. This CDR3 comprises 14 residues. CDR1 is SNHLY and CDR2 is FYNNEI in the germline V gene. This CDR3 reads CASSGIIMNTEAFF. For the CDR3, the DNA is TGTGCCAGCTCGGGTATTATTATGAACACTGAAGCTTTCTTT.

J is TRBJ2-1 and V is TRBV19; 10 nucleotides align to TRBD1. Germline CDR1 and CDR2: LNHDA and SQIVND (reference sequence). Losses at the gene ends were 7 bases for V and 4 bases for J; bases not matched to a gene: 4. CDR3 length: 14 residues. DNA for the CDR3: TGTGCCAGTAAAGACAGGGGGCTATACAATGAGCAGTTCTTC. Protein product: CASKDRGLYNEQFF.

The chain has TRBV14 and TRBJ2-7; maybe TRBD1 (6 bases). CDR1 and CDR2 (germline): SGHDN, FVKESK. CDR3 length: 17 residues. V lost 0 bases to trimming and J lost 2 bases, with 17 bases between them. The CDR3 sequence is CASSQEPSTGVTYEQYF. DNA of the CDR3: TGTGCCAGCAGCCAAGAACCCTCGACAGGAGTCACCTACGAGCAGTACTTC.